One and the same sample provided the 32 T cell receptor beta chains below, sequenced in a study of blood T cells in healthy people across ages. A second roughly 6 to 12 cycle PCR used barcoded and J-beta primers. MiXCR, applied by TCRdb to the 5' RACE reads, yields one record per CDR3 protein. Seen here are about 650,000 distinct CDR3 sequences, approximately 30% observed once, and the top ten hold less than 20%. The sample taken for sequencing was blood. Receptor source: a woman aged 80 or over in good health.

Remarks on this clonotype: It is likely a read error, because the conserved phenylalanine at the end of the CDR3 is missing. V gene TRBV30 combines with J gene TRBJ1-2; D remains unclear. This CDR3 has 11 residues. The germline gives CDR1 GTSNPN, CDR2 SVGIG (reference sequence). Trimming cost V 0 bases and J 6 bases, with 5 bases left between them. CDR3 loop: CAWSVLDGYTC. The CDR3 DNA follows: TGTGCCTGGAGTGTACTGGATGGCTACACCTGC.

At least ten counts were recorded for this clonotype. J is TRBJ1-1 and V is TRBV20-1; no clear D gene. Germline CDR1 reads DFQATT; CDR2 reads SNEGSKA (reference sequence). The CDR3 totals 13 residues. The V end lost 2 bases, the J end lost 3 bases, and 10 bases lay between the germline ends. The CDR3 here is CSARPNWDTEAFF. The CDR3 nucleotides are TGCAGTGCTAGACCCAACTGGGACACTGAAGCTTTCTTT.

V and J are TRBV20-1 and TRBJ2-5; TRBD2 matches at 14 bases. Germline CDR1 is DFQATT and CDR2 is SNEGSKA (reference sequence). The V gene end was trimmed by 1 base and the J gene end by 5 bases; junction bases not matched to a gene: 6. This CDR3 region has 16 residues. CDR3 sequence: CSARGTSGGWGETQYF. DNA of the CDR3: TGCAGTGCTAGAGGGACTAGCGGGGGGTGGGGGGAGACCCAGTACTTC.

This clonotype was picked up many times. This CDR3 is CSARRLTGDDSPLHF. The DNA for the CDR3 is TGCAGTGCTAGGAGACTGACAGGGGACGATTCACCCCTCCACTTT. This sequence joins TRBV20-1 and TRBJ1-6; TRBD1 matches at 8 bases. The CDR3 totals 15 residues. In germline, CDR1 is DFQATT, CDR2 SNEGSKA (reference sequence). The junction had 9 bases not matched to a gene; V was cut back by 3 bases and J by 8 bases.

The chain uses TRBV25-1 and TRBJ1-1, with D possibly being TRBD1 (6 bases). V dropped 6 bases and J dropped 5 bases, with 13 bases sitting between them. The length of the CDR3 is 13 residues. CDR1 is MGHDK, CDR2 SYGVNS, per germline. CDR3 protein: CASRSGAPTEAFF. Written as DNA, the CDR3 is TGTGCCAGCAGATCAGGGGCCCCGACTGAAGCTTTCTTT.

CDR3 region: CASSDSSSGANVLTF. As DNA, the CDR3 is TGTGCCAGCAGTGACTCGAGCTCTGGGGCCAACGTCCTGACTTTC. The chain links TRBV6-4 to TRBJ2-6; D uncertain. Germline lookup yields CDR1 MRHNA and CDR2 SNTAGT. The CDR3 has 15 amino acids. Deletions cut 0 bases from V and 0 bases from J, with 3 bases between.

This clonotype was counted ten times or more. The rearrangement uses TRBV9 and TRBJ2-1, with 8 positions matching TRBD2. CDR3 length: 15 amino acids. V trimming: 4 bases; J trimming: 3 bases; junction bases outside the gene matches: 6. Germline assignment: CDR1 SGDLS and CDR2 YYNGEE. DNA for the CDR3: TGTGCCAGCAGCCCGCGGGGGGTGAGCTACAATGAGCAGTTCTTC. Protein sequence: CASSPRGVSYNEQFF.

J is TRBJ2-7 and V is TRBV6-1; a weak D match, TRBD2 (7 bases). Between the trimmed V and J ends, which lost 8 bases and 2 bases, there was a span of 10 bases. Germline V CDR1 and CDR2: MNHNS, SASEGT. The CDR3 is made up of 12 amino acids. The CDR3 sequence: CASGEGAYEQYF. CDR3 DNA sequence: TGTGCCAGCGGGGAGGGGGCCTACGAGCAGTACTTC.

The table lists this clonotype with many counts. This chain connects TRBV20-1 to TRBJ1-1, with D hard to call. The V gene lost 0 bases and the J gene lost 1 base, with 6 bases spanning the gap. In germline, CDR1 is DFQATT, CDR2 SNEGSKA (reference sequence). The CDR3 is 13 residues long. Here the CDR3 reads CSARDGRNTEAFF. The DNA of the CDR3 is TGCAGTGCTAGAGATGGCCGGAACACTGAAGCTTTCTTT.

This clonotype was counted at least ten times. The rearrangement links TRBV4-2 to TRBJ2-3; D assignment may be TRBD1 or TRBD2 (7 bases each). V lost 4 bases and J 2 bases, leaving 16 bases between the germline ends. Germline CDR1 reads LGHNA; CDR2 reads YNFKEQ. This CDR3 is 16 amino acids long. The CDR3 sequence is CASSPSQGTNTDTQYF. CDR3 nucleotides: TGTGCCAGCAGCCCGTCACAGGGGACTAACACAGATACGCAGTATTTT.

Concerning this clonotype itself: Being one base from a much bigger clone, this may be a read error. The V gene is TRBV11-2, the J gene TRBJ2-7; 7 bases match TRBD1. Trimming at V came to 5 bases and at J to 7 bases, leaving 14 bases not matched to a gene. The CDR3 is 15 residues long. Germline lookup yields CDR1 SGHAT and CDR2 FQNNGV. CDR3 coding DNA: TGTGCCAGCAGCCTCCAGGGACAGAGCTACAATGAGCAGTACTTC. Encoded protein: CASSLQGQSYNEQYF.

V usage is TRBV6-1 and J usage is TRBJ2-1, with D tentatively TRBD1 or TRBD2 (5 bases each). V dropped 2 bases and J dropped 5 bases, with 10 bases sitting between them. Germline V gives CDR1 MNHNS, CDR2 SASEGT. The CDR3 runs 14 residues. The CDR3 coding sequence is TGTGCCAGCAGTGAATGGGACGGAAACAATGAGCAGTTCTTC. It yields the protein CASSEWDGNNEQFF.

To note about this clonotype: This sequence may be a read error, since a much larger clone differs from it by one base. This sequence joins TRBV6-1 and TRBJ2-5, with a possible D match to TRBD2 (6 bases). The CDR3 totals 15 residues. Germline V lookup: CDR1 MNHNS, CDR2 SASEGT. CDR3 nucleotide sequence: TGTACCAGCTGTCAGGACGGGAGAGCGGGAGAGACCCAGTACTTC. Translation gives CTSCQDGRAGETQYF.

This clonotype was observed at least ten times. A read error is possible here, since a much larger clone lies one base away. V and J are TRBV18 and TRBJ2-7; 7 positions agree with TRBD2. The CDR3 has 14 residues. Germline V gene lookup returns CDR1 KGHSH and CDR2 LQKENI. The V gene end was trimmed by 2 bases and the J gene end by 3 bases; junction bases not matched to a gene: 4. CDR3 DNA: TGTGCCAGCTCACCAGGGGGGGGTTGCTACGAGCAGTACTTC. This codes for CASSPGGGCYEQYF.

Details on this clonotype: A much larger clone is a single base away; this may be a read error. The chain uses TRBV18 and TRBJ2-5, with 7 nucleotides matching TRBD1. CDR1 and CDR2 from the germline V gene are KGHSH and LQKENI. The CDR3 runs 13 residues. In DNA, the CDR3 is TGTGTCAGCACTAGGGACAGACAAGAGACCCAGTACTTC. Protein sequence: CVSTRDRQETQYF.

This clonotype was seen repeatedly, ten times or more. This chain uses TRBV5-1 with TRBJ2-3; 9 bases fit TRBD1. Germline CDR1 reads SGHRS; CDR2 reads YFSETQ. CDR3 length: 15 residues. The J segment lost 3 bases and the V segment lost 4 bases, leaving 6 bases of the junction unmatched. CDR3 sequence (DNA): TGCGCCAGCAGCGGACAGGGGTGGAGTACAGATACGCAGTATTTT. Residues: CASSGQGWSTDTQYF.

The J gene is TRBJ2-7, the V gene TRBV7-8; 8 nucleotides align to TRBD1. There are 14 residues in the CDR3. Looked up from germline, CDR1 is SGHVS and CDR2 is FQNEAQ. After removal of 5 bases from V and 2 bases from J, the junction contained 5 bases not matched to a gene. The DNA of the CDR3 is TGTGCCAGCAGCACCGACAGGGGTACCTACGAGCAGTACTTC. It codes for CASSTDRGTYEQYF.

At least ten counts were recorded for this clonotype. The chain uses TRBV4-2 and TRBJ2-3; the match to TRBD2 covers 16 bases. Germline values: CDR1 LGHNA, CDR2 YNFKEQ. Unmatched junction bases numbered 7, after V lost 3 bases and J lost 4 bases. The CDR3 totals 18 residues. The CDR3 region has the DNA TGTGCCAGCAGCCAGGGGACTAGCGGGGGGGCCTTTGCAGATACGCAGTATTTT. It codes for CASSQGTSGGAFADTQYF.

Of note for this clonotype: One end of the junction fails to match germline, which may point to a read error. This sequence joins TRBV5-1 and TRBJ1-2; 10 bases match TRBD1. CDR3 length equals 13 residues. Germline CDR1 SGHRS, CDR2 YFSETQ. CDR3 amino acids: CASSLGDRGGCTF. As DNA, the CDR3 is TGCGCCAGCAGCTTGGGGGACAGGGGTGGCTGCACCTTC.

Ten or more counts support this clonotype. This rearrangement joins TRBV10-3 to TRBJ2-7; D is perhaps TRBD1 (8 bases). Germline V CDR1 and CDR2: ENHRY, SYGVKD. The CDR3 runs 14 residues. The V end was cut by 10 bases, the J end by 2 bases, with 18 bases between. CDR3 nucleotides: TGTGCCACCCGGGGGGCAGGGGGCACCTACGAGCAGTACTTC. It yields the protein CATRGAGGTYEQYF.

About this clonotype: An end of the junction does not agree with germline; a read error may underlie this. The rearrangement links TRBV7-7 to TRBJ2-7; 8 nucleotides align to TRBD1. Germline V gives CDR1 SSHAT, CDR2 FNYEAQ (reference sequence). The CDR3 length is 17 residues. CDR3 nucleotide sequence: TGTGCTAGCAGCTTACCCACCCCGGACAGGGACGGCTACGAGCAGTACTTC. Translating gives CASSLPTPDRDGYEQYF.

This clonotype was detected many times. CDR3 sequence reads: CSARYWDRSSGANVLTF. The DNA for the CDR3 is TGCAGTGCTAGATATTGGGACAGAAGCTCTGGGGCCAACGTCCTGACTTTC. This chain links TRBV20-1 with TRBJ2-6, with 7 nucleotides matching TRBD1. The CDR3 covers 17 residues. V was pared by 2 bases and J by 0 bases, with 7 bases of the junction left unmatched. Per the germline V gene, CDR1 is DFQATT and CDR2 is SNEGSKA (reference sequence).

Regarding this clonotype: Germline and junction disagree at one end, which may indicate a read error. This chain links TRBV19 with TRBJ2-6, with 8 bases fitting TRBD1. The CDR3 length is 18 residues. Germline V CDR1 and CDR2: LNHDA, SQIVND (reference sequence). CDR3 loop: CASSIDQGAFSGANVQTF. DNA for the CDR3: TGTGCCAGTAGTATAGATCAGGGGGCTTTCTCCGGGGCCAACGTCCAGACTTTC.

In this sample, this clonotype turned up many times. The chain has TRBV2 and TRBJ2-1; 13 positions match TRBD2. After removal of 2 bases from V and 4 bases from J, the junction contained 8 bases not matched to a gene. CDR1 and CDR2 from the germline V gene are SNHLY and FYNNEI. The CDR3 loop spans 18 amino acids. DNA of the CDR3: TGTGCCAGCAGTGAACTAGGACTAGCGGGGGCGGTGTACAATGAGCAGTTCTTC. Its translation is CASSELGLAGAVYNEQFF.

This clonotype came up many times. V and J are TRBV5-1 and TRBJ1-1; 11 bases line up with TRBD1. V was clipped by 4 bases and J by 8 bases; unmatched bases: 10. The CDR3 has 15 amino acids. The germline V gene has CDR1 SGHRS and CDR2 YFSETQ. For the CDR3, the DNA is TGCGCCAGCAGCCCCCAGGGGACAGGGGGAGTGGAAGCTTTCTTT. Translated, it gives CASSPQGTGGVEAFF.

Concerning this clonotype itself: Given a much more abundant clone one base away, this may be a read error. J is TRBJ1-5 and V is TRBV7-8; D remains ambiguous. The length of the CDR3 is 15 residues. Germline CDR1 reads SGHVS; CDR2 reads FQNEAQ. Here the CDR3 DNA reads TGTGCCTGCAGCCCAAGGCGAGGTTCCAATCAGCCCCAGCATTTT. Translated, it gives CACSPRRGSNQPQHF. Filled out from reference TRBV7-8 and TRBJ1-5, the complete variable domain reads GAGVSQSPRYKVAKRGQDVALRCDPISGHVSLFWYQQALGQGPEFLTYFQNEAQLDKSGLPSDRFFAERPEGSVSTLKIQRTQQEDSAVYLCACSPRRGSNQPQHFGDGTRLSIL.

The sample holds many counts of this clonotype. The rearrangement joins TRBV7-2 to TRBJ2-3; no clear D. Germline CDR1 reads SGHTA; CDR2 reads FQGNSA. The V end was cut by 0 bases, the J end by 0 bases, with 10 bases between. The CDR3 is made up of 16 amino acids. This CDR3 reads CASSLAIPQSTDTQYF. The CDR3 DNA reads TGTGCCAGCAGCTTAGCCATCCCGCAGAGCACAGATACGCAGTATTTT.

This clonotype was counted ten times or more. The rearrangement uses TRBV9 and TRBJ2-1; possibly TRBD1 or TRBD2 for D (5 bases each). CDR3 length: 16 amino acids. From germline, CDR1 is SGDLS and CDR2 YYNGEE. With 4 bases removed from V and 2 bases from J, the gap between germline ends came to 16 bases. The CDR3 nucleotides read TGTGCCAGCAGCCTTTTATGGGGGACCACCTACAATGAGCAGTTCTTC. Translated, it gives CASSLLWGTTYNEQFF.

The chain links TRBV2 to TRBJ2-3; 9 bases are a match to TRBD2. Germline CDR1 SNHLY, CDR2 FYNNEI. J lost 2 bases, V lost 5 bases, and 11 bases had no gene match. The CDR3 covers 17 residues. The CDR3 DNA follows: TGTGCCAGCAGTACTACCGCGACTAGCGGTCCCACAGATACGCAGTATTTT. Its translation: CASSTTATSGPTDTQYF.

Comments on this clonotype: A much more abundant neighbour one base away suggests this may be a read error. The chain is built from TRBV20-1 and TRBJ1-6; 7 nucleotides line up with TRBD1. CDR3 length equals 15 residues. Looked up from germline, CDR1 is DFQATT and CDR2 is SNEGSKA (reference sequence). As DNA, the CDR3 is TGCAGTGCCATTCTCTTGAGGGGGCCGGGATCACCCCCCCACTTT. As protein: CSAILLRGPGSPPHF.

The gene calls are TRBV12-3 or TRBV12-4 and TRBJ1-1, with unresolved D. The CDR3 covers 11 residues. V was trimmed by 7 bases and J by 1 base, leaving 4 bases between them. The CDR3 region is CASIRNTEAFF. CDR3 in DNA: TGTGCCAGCATTAGGAACACTGAAGCTTTCTTT.

The chain is built from TRBV12-3 or TRBV12-4 and TRBJ1-5, with 9 positions matching TRBD1. V shed 3 bases, J shed 6 bases, and the junction held 9 bases outside the gene matches. The CDR3 has 16 amino acids. CDR3 sequence reads: CASSLVTGGLSQPQHF. Written as DNA, the CDR3 is TGTGCCAGCAGTTTGGTGACAGGGGGTCTTTCTCAGCCCCAGCATTTT.